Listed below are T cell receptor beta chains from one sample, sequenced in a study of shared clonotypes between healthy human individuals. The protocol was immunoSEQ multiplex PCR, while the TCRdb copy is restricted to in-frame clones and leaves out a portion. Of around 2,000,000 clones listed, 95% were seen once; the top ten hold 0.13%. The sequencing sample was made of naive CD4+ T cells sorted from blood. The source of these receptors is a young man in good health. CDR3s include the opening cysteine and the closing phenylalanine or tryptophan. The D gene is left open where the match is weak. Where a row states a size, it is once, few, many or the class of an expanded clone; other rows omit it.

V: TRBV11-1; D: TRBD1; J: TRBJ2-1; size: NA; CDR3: CASSLGGTGFNEQFF; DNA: TGTGCCAGCAGCTTAGGAGGGACAGGATTCAATGAGCAGTTCTTC
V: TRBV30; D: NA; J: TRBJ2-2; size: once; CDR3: CAWSPDKAGELFF; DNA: TGTGCCTGGAGTCCCGATAAAGCCGGGGAGCTGTTTTTT
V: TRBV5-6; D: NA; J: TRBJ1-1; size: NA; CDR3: CASRRSFGNTEAFF; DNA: TGTGCCAGCAGACGTTCGTTTGGGAACACTGAAGCTTTCTTT
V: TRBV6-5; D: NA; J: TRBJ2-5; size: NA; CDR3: CASAGWGQETQYF; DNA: TGTGCCTCCGCGGGGTGGGGACAAGAGACCCAGTACTTC
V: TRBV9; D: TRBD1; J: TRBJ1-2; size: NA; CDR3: CASSGTGSYGYTF; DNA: TGTGCCAGCAGCGGGACAGGGTCCTATGGCTACACCTTC
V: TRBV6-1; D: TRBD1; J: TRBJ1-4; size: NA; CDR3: CASMGTGNEKLFF; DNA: TGTGCCAGCATGGGGACAGGGAATGAAAAACTGTTTTTT
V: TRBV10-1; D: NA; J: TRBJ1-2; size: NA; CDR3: CASSRPDSTRNYGYTF; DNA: TGCGCCAGCAGCAGACCCGACAGTACTAGAAACTATGGCTACACCTTC
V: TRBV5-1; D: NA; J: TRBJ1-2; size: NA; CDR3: CASSLDGGNYGYTF; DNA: TGCGCCAGCAGCTTGGATGGGGGAAACTATGGCTACACCTTC
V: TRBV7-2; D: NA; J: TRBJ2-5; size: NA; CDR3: CASRGGQETQYF; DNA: TGTGCCAGCAGAGGAGGTCAAGAGACCCAGTACTTC
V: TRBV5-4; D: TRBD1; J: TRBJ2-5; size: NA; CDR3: CASSTLAGGRETQYF; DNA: TGTGCCAGCAGCACCCTAGCAGGGGGAAGAGAGACCCAGTACTTC
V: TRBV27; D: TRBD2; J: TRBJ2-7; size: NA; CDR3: CASSLRGLTYEQYF; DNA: TGTGCCAGCAGTTTGCGGGGGTTAACCTACGAGCAGTACTTC
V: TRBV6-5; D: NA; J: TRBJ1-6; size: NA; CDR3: CASSYMANSPLHF; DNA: TGTGCCAGCAGTTACATGGCGAATTCACCCCTCCACTTT
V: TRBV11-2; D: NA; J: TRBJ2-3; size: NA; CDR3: CASRPITDTQYF; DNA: TGTGCCAGCAGACCTATCACAGATACGCAGTATTTT
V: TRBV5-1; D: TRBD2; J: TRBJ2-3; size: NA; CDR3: CASSQTSGGLADTQYF; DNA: TGCGCCAGCAGCCAAACGAGCGGGGGTCTCGCAGATACGCAGTATTTT
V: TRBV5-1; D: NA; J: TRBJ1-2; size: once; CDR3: CASSFRTDYGYTF; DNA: TGCGCCAGCAGCTTCAGGACAGACTATGGCTACACCTTC
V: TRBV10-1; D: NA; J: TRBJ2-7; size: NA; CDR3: CASSVAGSHEQYF; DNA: TGCGCCAGCAGTGTTGCGGGTTCCCACGAGCAGTACTTC
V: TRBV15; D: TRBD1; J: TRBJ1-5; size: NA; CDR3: CATSRLPGQGNQPQHF; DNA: TGTGCCACCAGCAGATTACCGGGACAGGGGAATCAGCCCCAGCATTTT
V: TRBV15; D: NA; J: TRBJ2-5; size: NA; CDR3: CATSRVGYQETQYF; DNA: TGTGCCACCAGCAGAGTGGGTTACCAAGAGACCCAGTACTTC
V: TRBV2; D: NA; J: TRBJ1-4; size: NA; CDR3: CASRTYNEKLLF; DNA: TGTGCCAGCAGGACGTATAATGAAAAACTGCTTTTT
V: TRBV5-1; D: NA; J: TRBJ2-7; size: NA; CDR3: CASSDGPLEQYF; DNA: TGCGCCAGCAGCGATGGACCTCTCGAGCAGTACTTC
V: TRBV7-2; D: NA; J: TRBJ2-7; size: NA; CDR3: CASSLVTGSYEQYF; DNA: TGTGCCAGCAGCTTAGTGACAGGTTCCTACGAGCAGTACTTC
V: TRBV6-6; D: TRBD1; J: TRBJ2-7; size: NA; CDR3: CASTRTGEVDEQYF; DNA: TGTGCCAGCACTAGGACAGGGGAAGTGGACGAGCAGTACTTC
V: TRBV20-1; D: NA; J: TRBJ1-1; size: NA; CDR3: CSARGTVEAFF; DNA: TGCAGTGCTAGAGGGACAGTTGAAGCTTTCTTT
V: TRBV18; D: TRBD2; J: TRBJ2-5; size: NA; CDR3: CASSPFVVAGLETQYF; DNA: TGTGCCAGCTCACCATTTGTCGTAGCGGGACTAGAGACCCAGTACTTC
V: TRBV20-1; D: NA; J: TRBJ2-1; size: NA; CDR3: CSAWGETEQFF; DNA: TGCAGTGCTTGGGGGGAGACTGAGCAGTTCTTC
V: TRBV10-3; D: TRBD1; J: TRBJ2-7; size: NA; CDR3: CAISQDRDYEQYF; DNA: TGTGCCATCAGTCAGGACAGGGACTACGAGCAGTACTTC
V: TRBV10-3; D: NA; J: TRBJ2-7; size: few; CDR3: CAISDAYEQYF; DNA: TGTGCCATCAGTGATGCTTACGAGCAGTACTTC
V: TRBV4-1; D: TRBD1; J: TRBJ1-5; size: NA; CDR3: CASSQRQGGNQPQHF; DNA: TGCGCCAGCAGCCAGAGACAGGGCGGCAATCAGCCCCAGCATTTT
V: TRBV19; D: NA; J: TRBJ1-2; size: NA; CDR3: CASTTTENYGYTF; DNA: TGTGCCAGTACTACGACAGAAAACTATGGCTACACCTTC
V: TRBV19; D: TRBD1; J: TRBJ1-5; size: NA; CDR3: CASSTLGTGMANQPQHF; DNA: TGTGCCAGTAGTACGTTAGGGACAGGCATGGCCAATCAGCCCCAGCATTTT
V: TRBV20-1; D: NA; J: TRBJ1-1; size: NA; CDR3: CSAEVNTEAFF; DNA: TGCAGTGCCGAAGTGAACACTGAAGCTTTCTTT
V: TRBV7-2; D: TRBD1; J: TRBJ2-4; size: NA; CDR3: CASSHRISLYRGWDIQYF; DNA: TGTGCCAGCAGCCACCGTATTTCGTTGTACAGGGGATGGGACATTCAGTACTTC
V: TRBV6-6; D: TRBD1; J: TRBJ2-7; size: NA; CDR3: CASSYRDRGGYEQYF; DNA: TGTGCCAGCAGTTACCGGGACAGGGGTGGTTACGAGCAGTACTTC
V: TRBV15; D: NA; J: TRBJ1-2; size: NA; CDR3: CATSLERTVNYGYTF; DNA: TGTGCCACCAGCTTAGAGCGGACAGTAAACTATGGCTACACCTTC
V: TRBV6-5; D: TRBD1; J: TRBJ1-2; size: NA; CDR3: CASSPTGTGIYGYTF; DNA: TGTGCCAGCAGTCCAACCGGGACAGGGATCTATGGCTACACCTTC
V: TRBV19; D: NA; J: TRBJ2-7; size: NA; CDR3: CASSWVWDYEQYF; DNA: TGTGCCAGTAGTTGGGTGTGGGACTACGAGCAGTACTTC
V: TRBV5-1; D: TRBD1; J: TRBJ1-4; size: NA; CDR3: CASSGTGSEKLFF; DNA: TGCGCCAGCAGTGGGACAGGGTCTGAAAAACTGTTTTTT
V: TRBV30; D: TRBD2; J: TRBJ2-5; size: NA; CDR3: CAWRLAGQETQYF; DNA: TGTGCCTGGAGACTAGCGGGGCAAGAGACCCAGTACTTC
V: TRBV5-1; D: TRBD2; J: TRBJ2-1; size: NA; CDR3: CASSFPEIAGGRGPNEQFF; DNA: TGCGCCAGCAGCTTCCCAGAAATAGCGGGAGGGAGGGGCCCGAATGAGCAGTTCTTC
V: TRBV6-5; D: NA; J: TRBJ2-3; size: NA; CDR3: CASRWGGGLNTQYF; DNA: TGTGCCAGCAGGTGGGGAGGGGGCCTTAATACGCAGTATTTT
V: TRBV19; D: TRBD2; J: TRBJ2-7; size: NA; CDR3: CASSLAGASYEQYF; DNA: TGTGCCAGTAGTCTAGCGGGAGCTTCCTACGAGCAGTACTTC
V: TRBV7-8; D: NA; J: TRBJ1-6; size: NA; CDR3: CASSGPISPLHF; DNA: TGTGCCAGCAGCGGACCAATTTCACCCCTCCACTTT
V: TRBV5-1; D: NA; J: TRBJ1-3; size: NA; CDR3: CASSLQGSGNTIYF; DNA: TGCGCCAGCAGCCTACAGGGCTCTGGAAACACCATATATTTT
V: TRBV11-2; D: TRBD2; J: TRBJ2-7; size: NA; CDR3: CASSSTSGRAFYEQYF; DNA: TGTGCCAGCAGCTCCACTAGCGGGAGGGCCTTCTACGAGCAGTACTTC
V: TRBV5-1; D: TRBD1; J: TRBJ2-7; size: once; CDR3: CASRSDRGRAYEQYF; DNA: TGCGCCAGCAGGTCGGACAGGGGGCGCGCCTACGAGCAGTACTTC
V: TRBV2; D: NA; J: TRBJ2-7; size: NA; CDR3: CASKYRNSGNREQYF; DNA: TGTGCCAGCAAGTACAGGAATAGCGGTAATCGCGAGCAGTACTTC
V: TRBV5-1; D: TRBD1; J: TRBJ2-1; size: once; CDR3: CASSTTGLSYNEQFF; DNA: TGCGCCAGCAGCACGACAGGGTTATCCTACAATGAGCAGTTCTTC
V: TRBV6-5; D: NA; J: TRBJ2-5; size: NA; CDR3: CASSKTGLRETQYF; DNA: TGTGCCAGCAGTAAAACGGGGCTGAGGGAGACCCAGTACTTC